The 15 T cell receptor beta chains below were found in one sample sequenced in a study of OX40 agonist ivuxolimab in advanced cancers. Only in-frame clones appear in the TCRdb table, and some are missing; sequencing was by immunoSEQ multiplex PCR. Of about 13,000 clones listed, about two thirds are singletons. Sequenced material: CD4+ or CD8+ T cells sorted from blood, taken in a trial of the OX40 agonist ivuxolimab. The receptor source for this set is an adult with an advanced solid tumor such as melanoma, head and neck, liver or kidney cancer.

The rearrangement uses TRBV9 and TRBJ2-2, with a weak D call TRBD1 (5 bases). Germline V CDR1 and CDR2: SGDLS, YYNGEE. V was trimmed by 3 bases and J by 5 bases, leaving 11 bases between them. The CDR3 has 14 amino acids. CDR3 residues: CASSAQGLTGELFF. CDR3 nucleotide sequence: TGTGCCAGCAGCGCGCAGGGATTGACCGGGGAGCTGTTTTTT. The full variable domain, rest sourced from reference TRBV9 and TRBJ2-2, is DSGVTQTPKHLITATGQRVTLRCSPRSGDLSVYWYQQSLDQGLQFLIQYYNGEERAKGNILERFSAQQFPDLHSELNLSSLELGDSALYFCASSAQGLTGELFFGEGSRLTVL.

The CDR3 DNA reads as TGTGCCACCGGAACTCAGGGGGGAAGCTATGGCTACACCTTC. It yields the protein CATGTQGGSYGYTF. V is TRBV19 and J is TRBJ1-2, with TRBD1 identical over 7 bases. The ends lost 10 bases at V and 4 bases at J; junction bases unmatched: 12. CDR1 and CDR2 (germline): LNHDA, SQIVND (reference sequence). This CDR3 has 14 amino acids.

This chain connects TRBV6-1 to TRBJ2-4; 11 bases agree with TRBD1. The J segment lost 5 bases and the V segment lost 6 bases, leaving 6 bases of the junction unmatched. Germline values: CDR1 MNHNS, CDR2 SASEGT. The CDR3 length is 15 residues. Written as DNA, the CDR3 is TGTGCCAGCAGGGGGGACAGGGGGTATCAAAACATTCAGTACTTC. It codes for CASRGDRGYQNIQYF.

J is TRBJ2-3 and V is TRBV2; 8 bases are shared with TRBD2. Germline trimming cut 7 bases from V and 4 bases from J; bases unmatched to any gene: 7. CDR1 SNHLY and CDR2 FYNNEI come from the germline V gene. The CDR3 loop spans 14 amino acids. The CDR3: CASTEAGVPDTQYF. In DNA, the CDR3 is TGTGCCAGCACCGAAGCGGGAGTGCCAGATACGCAGTATTTT.

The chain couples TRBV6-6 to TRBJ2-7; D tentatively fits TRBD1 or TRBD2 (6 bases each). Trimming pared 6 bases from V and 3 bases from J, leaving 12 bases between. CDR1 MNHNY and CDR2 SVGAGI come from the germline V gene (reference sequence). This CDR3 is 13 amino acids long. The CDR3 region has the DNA TGTGCCAGCAGAGGGGGGAGTGGCTACGAGCAGTACTTC. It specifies CASRGGSGYEQYF.

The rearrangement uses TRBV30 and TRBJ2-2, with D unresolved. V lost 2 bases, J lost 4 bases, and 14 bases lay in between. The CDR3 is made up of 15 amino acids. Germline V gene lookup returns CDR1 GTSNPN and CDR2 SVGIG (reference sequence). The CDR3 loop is CAWSPPGIITGELFF. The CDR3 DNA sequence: TGTGCCTGGAGTCCCCCGGGCATAATCACCGGGGAGCTGTTTTTT.

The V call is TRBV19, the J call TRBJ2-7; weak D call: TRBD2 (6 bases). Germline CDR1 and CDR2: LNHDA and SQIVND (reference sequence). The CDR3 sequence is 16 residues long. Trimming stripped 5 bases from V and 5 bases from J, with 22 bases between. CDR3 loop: CASSASFSGHGNEQYF. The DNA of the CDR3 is TGTGCCAGTAGTGCCTCCTTTAGCGGACACGGGAACGAGCAGTACTTC.

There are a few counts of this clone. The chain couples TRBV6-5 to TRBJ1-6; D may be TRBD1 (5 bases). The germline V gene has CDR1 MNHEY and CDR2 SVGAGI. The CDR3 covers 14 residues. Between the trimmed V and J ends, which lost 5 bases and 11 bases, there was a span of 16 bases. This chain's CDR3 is CASSGTLVSPPLHF. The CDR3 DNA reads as TGTGCCAGCAGTGGGACTTTAGTGAGTCCACCCCTCCACTTT.

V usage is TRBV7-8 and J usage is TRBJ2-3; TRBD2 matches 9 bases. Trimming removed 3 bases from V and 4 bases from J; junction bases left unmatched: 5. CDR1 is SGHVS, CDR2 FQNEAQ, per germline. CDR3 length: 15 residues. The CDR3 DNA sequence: TGTGCCAGCAGCTTCGGACTAGCGTTTGCAGATACGCAGTATTTT. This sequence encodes CASSFGLAFADTQYF.

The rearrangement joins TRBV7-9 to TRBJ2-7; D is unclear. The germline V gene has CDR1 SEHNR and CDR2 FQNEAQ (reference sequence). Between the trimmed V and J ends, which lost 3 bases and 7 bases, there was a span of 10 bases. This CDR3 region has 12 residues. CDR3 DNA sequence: TGTGCCAGCAGCTTTATTGTAGGAGAGCAGTACTTC. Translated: CASSFIVGEQYF. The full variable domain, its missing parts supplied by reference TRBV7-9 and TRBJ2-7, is DTGVSQNPRHKITKRGQNVTFRCDPISEHNRLYWYRQTLGQGPEFLTYFQNEAQLEKSRLLSDRFSAERPKGSFSTLEIQRTEQGDSAMYLCASSFIVGEQYFGPGTRLTVT.

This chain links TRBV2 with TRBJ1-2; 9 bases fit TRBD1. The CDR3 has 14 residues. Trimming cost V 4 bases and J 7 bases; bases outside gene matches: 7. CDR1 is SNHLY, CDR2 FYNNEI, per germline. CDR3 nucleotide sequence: TGTGCCAGCAGTGGGGGACAGGGCCTGGCTGGCTACACCTTC. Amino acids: CASSGGQGLAGYTF.

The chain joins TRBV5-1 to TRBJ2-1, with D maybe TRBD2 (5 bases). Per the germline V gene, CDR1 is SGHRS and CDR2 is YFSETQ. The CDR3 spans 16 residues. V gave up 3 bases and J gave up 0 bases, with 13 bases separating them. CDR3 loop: CASSWIAYSSYNEQFF. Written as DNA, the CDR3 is TGCGCCAGCAGCTGGATAGCGTACAGCTCCTACAATGAGCAGTTCTTC.

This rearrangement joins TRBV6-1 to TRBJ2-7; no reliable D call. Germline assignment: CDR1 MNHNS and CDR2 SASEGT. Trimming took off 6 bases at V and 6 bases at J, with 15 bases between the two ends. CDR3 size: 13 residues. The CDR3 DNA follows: TGTGCCAGCAGCCTCAGTGTACTACGCGAGCAGTACTTC. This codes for CASSLSVLREQYF.

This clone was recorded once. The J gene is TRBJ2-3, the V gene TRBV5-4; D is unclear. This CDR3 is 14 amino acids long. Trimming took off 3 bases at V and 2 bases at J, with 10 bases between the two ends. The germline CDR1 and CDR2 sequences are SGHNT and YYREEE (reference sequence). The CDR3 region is CASSSPGSTDTQYF. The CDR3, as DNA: TGTGCCAGCAGCTCCCCAGGTTCCACAGATACGCAGTATTTT. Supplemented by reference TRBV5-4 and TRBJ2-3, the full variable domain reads ETGVTQSPTHLIKTRGQQVTLRCSSQSGHNTVSWYQQALGQGPQFIFQYYREEENGRGNFPPRFSGLQFPNYSSELNVNALELDDSALYLCASSSPGSTDTQYFGPGTRLTVL.

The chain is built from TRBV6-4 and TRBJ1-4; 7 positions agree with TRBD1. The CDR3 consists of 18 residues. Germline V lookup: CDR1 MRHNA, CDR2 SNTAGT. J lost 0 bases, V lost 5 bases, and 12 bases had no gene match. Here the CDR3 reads CASSIRDRGVATNEKLFF. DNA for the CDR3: TGTGCCAGCAGTATCCGGGACAGAGGAGTTGCAACTAATGAAAAACTGTTTTTT.